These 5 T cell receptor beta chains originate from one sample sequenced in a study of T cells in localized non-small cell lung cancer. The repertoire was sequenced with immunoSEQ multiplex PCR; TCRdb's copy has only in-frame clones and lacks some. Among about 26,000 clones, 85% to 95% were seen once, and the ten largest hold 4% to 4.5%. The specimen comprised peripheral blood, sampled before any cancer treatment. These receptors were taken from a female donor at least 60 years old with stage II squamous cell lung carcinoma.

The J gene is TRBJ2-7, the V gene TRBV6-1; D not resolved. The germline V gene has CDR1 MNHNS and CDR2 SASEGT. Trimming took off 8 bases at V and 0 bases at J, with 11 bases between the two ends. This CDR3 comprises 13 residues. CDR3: CASLRSSSYEQYF. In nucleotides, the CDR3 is TGTGCCAGCCTCCGCTCAAGCTCCTACGAGCAGTACTTC.

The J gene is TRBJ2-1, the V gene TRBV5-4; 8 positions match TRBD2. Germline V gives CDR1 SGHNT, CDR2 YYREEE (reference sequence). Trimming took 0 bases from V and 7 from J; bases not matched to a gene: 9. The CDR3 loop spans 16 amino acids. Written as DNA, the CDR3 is TGTGCCAGCAGCTTGGTACGGGAGGGCGGGGGAAATGAGCAGTTCTTC. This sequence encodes CASSLVREGGGNEQFF.

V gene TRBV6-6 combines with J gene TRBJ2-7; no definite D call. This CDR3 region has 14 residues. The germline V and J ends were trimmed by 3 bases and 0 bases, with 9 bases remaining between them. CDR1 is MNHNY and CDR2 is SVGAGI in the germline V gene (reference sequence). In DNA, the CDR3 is TGTGCCAGCAGTTATTGGCCTAGCTCCTACGAGCAGTACTTC. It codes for CASSYWPSSYEQYF.

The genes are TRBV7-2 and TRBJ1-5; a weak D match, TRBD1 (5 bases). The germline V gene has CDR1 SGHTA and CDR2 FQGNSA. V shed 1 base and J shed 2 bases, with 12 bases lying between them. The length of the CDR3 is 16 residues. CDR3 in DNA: TGTGCCAGCAGCTTAGTCGGGGGTTCGGGCAATCAGCCCCAGCATTTT. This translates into CASSLVGGSGNQPQHF.

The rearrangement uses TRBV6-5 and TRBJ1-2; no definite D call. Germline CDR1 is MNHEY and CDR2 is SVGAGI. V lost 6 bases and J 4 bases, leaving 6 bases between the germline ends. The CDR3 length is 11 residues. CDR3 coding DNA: TGTGCCAGCAGCCCGGTCTATGGCTACACCTTC. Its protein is CASSPVYGYTF.